The next 27 T cell receptor beta chains were all read from a single sample in a study of blood T cell repertoires in COVID-19. The data were produced by immunoSEQ multiplex PCR, yet TCRdb's version contains in-frame clones alone and is incomplete. Among under 350,000 clones listed, 70% to 90% were seen once. The sequenced material came from peripheral blood. The source of these receptors is a man aged 65 to 85 with acute or convalescent COVID-19.

V gene TRBV5-1 combines with J gene TRBJ1-1; TRBD1 matches at 8 bases. Germline V gene lookup returns CDR1 SGHRS and CDR2 YFSETQ. The CDR3 has 15 residues. J lost 2 bases, V lost 4 bases, and 7 bases had no gene match. CDR3 sequence: CASSPGQEDNTEAFF. CDR3 bases: TGCGCCAGCAGCCCGGGACAGGAGGACAACACTGAAGCTTTCTTT.

V gene TRBV5-6 combines with J gene TRBJ2-7, with D possibly matching TRBD1 (6 bases). Trimming took 5 bases from V and 2 from J, leaving 14 bases between them. This CDR3 is 14 amino acids long. CDR1 and CDR2 (germline): SGHDT, YYEEEE. The CDR3 loop is CASSSTGPTYEQYF. Here the CDR3 DNA reads TGTGCCAGCAGTTCGACAGGCCCTACCTACGAGCAGTACTTC.

This sequence joins TRBV5-5 and TRBJ2-7, with TRBD1 matching over 7 bases. V was clipped by 0 bases and J by 0 bases; unmatched bases: 9. The CDR3 extends over 17 amino acids. From germline, CDR1 is SGHKS and CDR2 YYEKEE (reference sequence). CDR3 nucleotide sequence: TGTGCCAGCAGCTTGGCCACGACAGGGATTTTCTCCTACGAGCAGTACTTC. It specifies CASSLATTGIFSYEQYF.

The V call is TRBV2, the J call TRBJ2-5, with 9 bases fitting TRBD1. There are 13 residues in the CDR3. Germline assignment: CDR1 SNHLY and CDR2 FYNNEI. J gave up 3 bases and V 6 bases, and 2 bases lay outside the gene matches. For the CDR3, the DNA is TGTGCCAGCAGGCGGGACAGGGAAGAGACCCAGTACTTC. This encodes CASRRDREETQYF.

This clone was seen only once. The gene calls are TRBV4-2 and TRBJ2-7, with 7 bases identical to TRBD1. The CDR3 extends over 16 amino acids. V shed 0 bases and J 4 bases; nucleotides not matched to a gene: 9. CDR1 LGHNA and CDR2 YNFKEQ come from the germline V gene. For the CDR3, the DNA is TGTGCCAGCAGCCAAGAGACAGGTCAGGGGGTATACGAGCAGTACTTC. Its protein is CASSQETGQGVYEQYF.

The rearrangement uses TRBV4-2 and TRBJ2-2; no definite D call. V lost 1 base and J lost 6, with 9 bases in between. The CDR3 runs 14 residues. The germline CDR1 and CDR2 sequences are LGHNA and YNFKEQ. CDR3 in amino acids: CASSQAVDSGELFF. CDR3 sequence (DNA): TGTGCCAGCAGCCAAGCGGTCGACTCCGGGGAGCTGTTTTTT.

The table lists this clone with a few counts. The chain recombines TRBV7-9 with TRBJ2-3, with TRBD2 identical over 8 bases. The ends lost 7 bases at V and 2 bases at J; junction bases unmatched: 5. The CDR3 is 14 residues long. The germline gives CDR1 SEHNR, CDR2 FQNEAQ (reference sequence). DNA of the CDR3: TGTGCCAGCACCCGGGAGGGATCCACAGATACGCAGTATTTT. It is translated as CASTREGSTDTQYF.

The chain combines TRBV7-2 with TRBJ1-5; D remains ambiguous. This CDR3 has 15 amino acids. The germline V gene has CDR1 SGHTA and CDR2 FQGNSA. V lost 2 bases and J 6 bases, leaving 14 bases between the germline ends. CDR3 in DNA: TGTGCCAGCAGCTTATGGGGAGCGGCAGCTCAGCCCCAGCATTTT. Translation: CASSLWGAAAQPQHF.

This sequence joins TRBV18 and TRBJ1-1, with D tentatively TRBD1 (6 bases). V lost 5 bases and J lost 6, with 13 bases in between. The CDR3 totals 13 residues. Germline CDR1 reads KGHSH; CDR2 reads LQKENI. CDR3 DNA: TGTGCCAGCTCAAACACCGGGACATCTGAAGCTTTCTTT. Translating gives CASSNTGTSEAFF.

The V gene is TRBV28, the J gene TRBJ1-2; TRBD1 is a possible D gene (6 bases). The CDR3 has 14 amino acids. Germline V CDR1 and CDR2: MDHEN, SYDVKM. V lost 1 base, J lost 5 bases, and 11 bases lay in between. The CDR3 nucleotides read TGTGCCAGCAGTTTATTGGGGGCCAGATATGGCTACACCTTC. Its translation: CASSLLGARYGYTF.

The chain uses TRBV11-2 and TRBJ2-5, with TRBD1 matching over 12 bases. CDR1 SGHAT and CDR2 FQNNGV come from the germline V gene. The CDR3 sequence is 16 residues long. V lost 3 bases to trimming and J lost 4 bases; unmatched junction nucleotides: 6. In nucleotides, the CDR3 is TGTGCCAGCAGCTTTCCCGGGACAGGGGGCCTAGAGACCCAGTACTTC. This codes for CASSFPGTGGLETQYF.

The chain has TRBV4-2 and TRBJ1-1, with no clear D. V lost 2 bases, J lost 1 base, and 14 bases lay in between. The CDR3 extends over 16 amino acids. CDR1 is LGHNA, CDR2 YNFKEQ, per germline. CDR3 bases: TGTGCCAGCAGCCAACCCTTCCGGGAGTCGAACACTGAAGCTTTCTTT. As protein: CASSQPFRESNTEAFF.

The chain recombines TRBV5-6 with TRBJ2-7; TRBD1 is a possible D gene (5 bases). Germline lookup yields CDR1 SGHDT and CDR2 YYEEEE. V lost 4 bases and J lost 6, with 17 bases in between. This CDR3 has 14 residues. The DNA for the CDR3 is TGTGCCAGCAGCCCCACAGGATCATCCACCGAGCAGTACTTC. Encoded protein: CASSPTGSSTEQYF.

V is TRBV11-2 and J is TRBJ2-3; a possible D gene is TRBD2 (5 bases). The V gene's germline CDR1 is SGHAT and CDR2 FQNNGV. The CDR3 sequence is 14 residues long. The V end was cut by 0 bases, the J end by 7 bases, with 11 bases between. The chain's CDR3 is CASSLDLGANTQYF. CDR3 nucleotide sequence: TGTGCCAGCAGCTTAGACTTGGGAGCAAATACGCAGTATTTT.

The CDR3 is CASSPAANTGELFF. The CDR3 DNA reads as TGTGCCAGCAGTCCCGCAGCGAACACCGGGGAGCTGTTTTTT. The chain is built from TRBV28 and TRBJ2-2; no clear D. The CDR3 has 14 amino acids. CDR1 and CDR2 from the germline V gene are MDHEN and SYDVKM. Trimming left V 5 bases short and J 0 bases short, with 7 bases between.

This chain connects TRBV29-1 to TRBJ2-2; 12 bases are shared with TRBD1. Losses at the gene ends were 7 bases for V and 1 base for J; bases not matched to a gene: 7. The germline V gene encodes CDR1 SQVTM and CDR2 ANQGSEA. The CDR3 extends over 16 amino acids. CDR3 nucleotides: TGCAGCGCCTCCGGGACAGGGGGCGGGAACACCGGGGAGCTGTTTTTT. Encoded protein: CSASGTGGGNTGELFF.

This clone has a single count. The chain links TRBV6-6 to TRBJ2-1; 7 nucleotides line up with TRBD1. V lost 7 bases and J lost 7; bases outside the gene matches: 7. The CDR3 spans 13 residues. In germline, CDR1 is MNHNY, CDR2 SVGAGI (reference sequence). CDR3 in DNA: TGTGCCAGCAAAATACAGGGGTTTAATGAGCAGTTCTTC. As protein: CASKIQGFNEQFF.

This chain joins TRBV7-8 and TRBJ1-1; no firm D call. Trimming took 2 bases from V and 3 from J, leaving 7 bases between them. Germline lookup yields CDR1 SGHVS and CDR2 FQNEAQ. The CDR3 runs 13 residues. This CDR3 is CASSLIGDTEAFF. CDR3 in DNA: TGTGCCAGCAGCTTAATCGGGGACACTGAAGCTTTCTTT.

The table lists this clone with a few counts. The same CDR3 can be traced to other DNA sequences in this sample. The chain employs TRBV5-1 and TRBJ2-5; 11 bases match TRBD2. CDR3 length: 14 residues. Germline loops: CDR1 SGHRS, CDR2 YFSETQ. The V and J ends lost 3 bases and 2 bases, in that order; junction bases with no gene match: 0. The CDR3 region has the DNA TGCGCCAGCAGCTCTAGCGGGGGGCAAGAGACCCAGTACTTC. Translating it yields CASSSSGGQETQYF.

CDR3 in amino acids: CASSDLGTANTEAFF. The CDR3 DNA follows: TGTGCCAGCAGTGACCTCGGGACAGCGAACACTGAAGCTTTCTTT. J is TRBJ1-1 and V is TRBV6-2 or TRBV6-3; TRBD1 matches at 7 bases. Looked up from germline, CDR1 is MNHEY and CDR2 is SVGEGT. With V trimmed by 5 bases and J by 1 base, 7 bases remained unmatched. The CDR3 has 15 amino acids.

This chain uses TRBV5-4 with TRBJ1-4, with a possible D match to TRBD1 (5 bases). The CDR3 spans 14 residues. Trimming left V 4 bases short and J 2 bases short, with 9 bases between. Germline V gene lookup returns CDR1 SGHNT and CDR2 YYREEE (reference sequence). The CDR3 DNA follows: TGTGCCAGCAGCCCAGGGAGGACTAATGAAAAACTGTTTTTT. This translates into CASSPGRTNEKLFF.

The V and J genes are TRBV24-1 and TRBJ2-1, with TRBD2 identical over 7 bases. CDR3 length equals 19 residues. J gave up 6 bases and V 4 bases, and 20 bases lay outside the gene matches. Germline CDR1 KGHDR, CDR2 SFDVKD. The CDR3 here is CATSDLAGFGGRAPNEQFF. The CDR3 DNA reads as TGTGCCACCAGTGACCTTGCCGGGTTCGGGGGGAGGGCCCCCAATGAGCAGTTCTTC.

This chain uses TRBV6-6 with TRBJ1-6; 9 bases line up with TRBD1. Germline CDR1 is MNHNY and CDR2 is SVGAGI (reference sequence). J lost 7 bases, V lost 6 bases, and 7 bases had no gene match. The length of the CDR3 is 15 residues. The CDR3 DNA reads as TGTGCCAGCAGACCCACAGGGGGCAGAAATTCACCCCTCCACTTT. It specifies CASRPTGGRNSPLHF.

The chain couples TRBV7-9 to TRBJ1-6, with 9 bases fitting TRBD1. Germline assignment: CDR1 SEHNR and CDR2 FQNEAQ (reference sequence). CDR3 length: 16 amino acids. Trimming cost V 5 bases and J 7 bases; bases outside gene matches: 9. The CDR3 DNA is TGTGCCAGCAGCCCCCACCAGGGGACAGGGAATTCACCCCTCCACTTT. It is translated as CASSPHQGTGNSPLHF.

The V call is TRBV5-1, the J call TRBJ1-2; a possible D gene is TRBD1 (5 bases). Germline CDR1 and CDR2: SGHRS and YFSETQ. V lost 0 bases to trimming and J lost 5 bases, with 11 bases between them. This CDR3 contains 14 residues. CDR3 loop: CASSLEPTAYGYTF. In nucleotides, the CDR3 is TGCGCCAGCAGCTTGGAACCGACAGCTTATGGCTACACCTTC.

The V gene is TRBV27, the J gene TRBJ1-2, with D possibly being TRBD1 (5 bases). Trimming left V 0 bases short and J 3 bases short, with 8 bases between. Germline CDR1 MNHEY, CDR2 SMNVEV (reference sequence). This CDR3 is 14 amino acids long. CDR3 sequence reads: CASSLSAGYYGYTF. In DNA form, the CDR3 reads TGTGCCAGCAGTTTATCGGCAGGGTACTATGGCTACACCTTC.

This clone was picked up one time. The chain combines TRBV3-1 (or the pseudogene TRBV3-2) with TRBJ1-3; 9 bases match TRBD1. CDR1 and CDR2 from the germline V gene are LGHDT and YNNKEL (reference sequence). V lost 4 bases and J lost 4; bases outside the gene matches: 2. The CDR3 is 14 residues long. The CDR3 spells CASSPQGAGNTIYF. The CDR3 nucleotides are TGTGCCAGCAGCCCACAGGGGGCAGGAAACACCATATATTTT.